The rows below give T cell receptor beta chains drawn from one sample of a study of blood T cell repertoires in COVID-19. The protocol was immunoSEQ multiplex PCR, while the TCRdb copy is restricted to in-frame clones and leaves out a portion. The table has hundreds of thousands of clones, 86% seen once. Sequenced: peripheral blood. These receptors were obtained from a woman between 65 and 79 years old with COVID-19, enrolled during active disease. Each CDR3 is given with its conserved first and last residue. A D gene is named only where the DNA matches it firmly. Clone size is stated in some rows and not others, as once, few, many or a class when expanded.

abundance: once; d_gene: NA; v_gene: TRBV11-2; j_gene: TRBJ2-1; CDR3nt: TGTGCCAGCAGCCACGACCCCACTAGCTACAATGAGCAGTTCTTC; CDR3aa: CASSHDPTSYNEQFF
abundance: NA; d_gene: NA; v_gene: TRBV23-1; j_gene: TRBJ2-3; CDR3nt: TGCGCCAGCAGTCAAGCAAGACATATCACAGATACGCAGTATTTT; CDR3aa: CASSQARHITDTQYF
abundance: NA; d_gene: NA; v_gene: TRBV21-1; j_gene: TRBJ2-7; CDR3nt: TGTGCCAGCAGCAAAGGACAGCCCCGACCTATCTACGAGCAGTACTTC; CDR3aa: CASSKGQPRPIYEQYF
abundance: NA; d_gene: NA; v_gene: TRBV5-1; j_gene: TRBJ2-5; CDR3nt: TGCGCCAGTAGCAAGGAGGGGGGGCTCTTGGACTTC; CDR3aa: CASSKEGGLLDF
abundance: NA; d_gene: NA; v_gene: TRBV10-2; j_gene: TRBJ2-7; CDR3nt: TGCGCCAGCACCGGGGGGCCGCTAAGCCACGAGCAGTACTTC; CDR3aa: CASTGGPLSHEQYF
abundance: once; d_gene: TRBD1; v_gene: TRBV19; j_gene: TRBJ2-7; CDR3nt: TGTGCCAGTAGCGGGACAGGGTTTAGTGAGCAGTACTTC; CDR3aa: CASSGTGFSEQYF
abundance: NA; d_gene: TRBD2; v_gene: TRBV18; j_gene: TRBJ2-1; CDR3nt: TGTGCCAGCTCACCTATTAGCGGGGGCCTTAACAATGAGCAGTTCTTC; CDR3aa: CASSPISGGLNNEQFF
abundance: NA; d_gene: TRBD1; v_gene: TRBV29-1; j_gene: TRBJ1-2; CDR3nt: TGCAGCGTTGAACCACAGGGGGCGGTCGGTGGCTACACCTTC; CDR3aa: CSVEPQGAVGGYTF
abundance: few; d_gene: NA; v_gene: TRBV27; j_gene: TRBJ2-2; CDR3nt: TGTGCCAGCAGTTTACGGGACACCGGGGAGCTGTTTTTT; CDR3aa: CASSLRDTGELFF
abundance: NA; d_gene: NA; v_gene: TRBV7-2; j_gene: TRBJ1-1; CDR3nt: TGTGCCAGCAGCTCCCGGGTTAAAGGTGAAGCTTTCTTT; CDR3aa: CASSSRVKGEAFF
abundance: NA; d_gene: TRBD2; v_gene: TRBV9; j_gene: TRBJ2-3; CDR3nt: TGTGCCAGCCAGCGTAGCGGGGTTACAGATACGCAGTATTTT; CDR3aa: CASQRSGVTDTQYF
abundance: NA; d_gene: NA; v_gene: TRBV19; j_gene: TRBJ1-2; CDR3nt: TGTGCCAGTAGGGGTCGGGAAGTTGGTGGCTACACCTTC; CDR3aa: CASRGREVGGYTF
abundance: NA; d_gene: TRBD1; v_gene: TRBV19; j_gene: TRBJ1-5; CDR3nt: TGTGCCAGTAGTATGAGGACAGGGGGCTCCAATCAGCCCCAGCATTTT; CDR3aa: CASSMRTGGSNQPQHF